This entry features one T cell receptor (beta chain) sequence. As yet, its antigen is unknown. The entry originates in a study of cytomegalovirus exposure and HLA in healthy donors. Broader study findings: Researchers reported in a later analysis that a missense DCLRE1C variant was tied to TCR beta V- and J-gene trimming. One cluster of highly shared sequence variants probably arose as a sequencing artifact. Some V segments, including TRBV6-2 and TRBV6-3, were excluded as indistinguishable.

The PCR ran on 60 Vbeta and 13 Jbeta primers. Sequencing used immunoSEQ multiplex PCR; TCRdb keeps in-frame clones, though not all of them. The table has around 100,000 clones, just under 70% seen once. There were likely unrecorded immune exposures, though donors were nominally healthy when sampled. Looked up from germline, CDR1 is LNHNV and CDR2 is YYDKDF (reference sequence). This CDR3 is 17 amino acids long. The ends lost 8 bases at V and 5 bases at J; junction bases unmatched: 16. The sample was PBMCs. This clonotype was sampled from a man aged 30 to 39 in good health and CMV-seropositive. This chain joins TRBV15 and TRBJ2-5; 11 nucleotides agree with TRBD1. The CDR3 loop is CATSRGQGVIGGETQYF. DNA of the CDR3: TGTGCCACCTCCAGGGGACAGGGGGTAATCGGGGGGGAGACCCAGTACTTC.